The entry below gives a single T cell receptor (beta chain) sequence along with its context. Its antigen is unidentified. Produced via immunoSEQ multiplex PCR; TCRdb's table is partial and in-frame only. Seen here are about 120,000 clones, roughly 80% observed once, and the top ten hold about 9.4%. The CDR3 extends over 15 amino acids. Trimming shortened V by 10 bases and J by 5 bases, and 21 bases separated the two germline ends. The V gene's germline CDR1 is ENHRY and CDR2 SYGVKD. This record comes from a study of T cell responses to AZD1222 COVID-19 vaccine. Study context: Pooling covered second doses at about 4 or about 12 weeks. Findings and limits, study-wide: Clonal diversity was possibly underestimated, and white British individuals and females predominated among donors.

This sequence originates from an adult in good health. The sample here was peripheral blood, taken on day 0 of AZD1222 vaccination. This chain uses TRBV10-3 with TRBJ1-5, with D maybe TRBD1 (6 bases). The CDR3 is CATRDTKQRDQPQHF. Here the CDR3 DNA reads TGTGCCACCCGGGACACGAAGCAGCGGGATCAGCCCCAGCATTTT.